The sequence of this TCR beta chain was determined in a study of Graves' ophthalmopathy and Graves' hyperthyroidism. Study-level information: The authors defined stable hyperthyroidism as no ophthalmopathy within 18 months of follow-up.

Per the germline V gene, CDR1 is SGHVS and CDR2 is FNYEAQ. CDR3 length equals 14 residues. Trimming left V 0 bases short and J 7 bases short, with 10 bases between. Study results and caveats: The study's model predicted ophthalmopathy progression at 65% to 71% sensitivity and 72% to 75% specificity.

Other autoimmune diseases, uncontrolled infections, pregnancy and lactation each led to patient exclusion. This clonotype was picked up many times. Its target is unknown. Researchers took RNA transcripts and amplified TCR beta CDR3 regions from them. A first-round RT-PCR used HTBI primers, followed by a second-round multiplex PCR. TCRdb called the multiplex PCR reads again in MiXCR, with one record for every CDR3 protein. Of about 1.1 million distinct CDR3 sequences in the sample, about 40% were seen once. The chain uses TRBV7-6 and TRBJ1-5; D is uncertain. Specimen: peripheral blood or thyroid tissue (not recorded which). This TCR was recovered from an adult man with Graves' hyperthyroidism. CDR3 nucleotides: TGTGCCAGCAGCTTAGCCCTGGGAGGGCAGCCCCAGCATTTT. Translation: CASSLALGGQPQHF.